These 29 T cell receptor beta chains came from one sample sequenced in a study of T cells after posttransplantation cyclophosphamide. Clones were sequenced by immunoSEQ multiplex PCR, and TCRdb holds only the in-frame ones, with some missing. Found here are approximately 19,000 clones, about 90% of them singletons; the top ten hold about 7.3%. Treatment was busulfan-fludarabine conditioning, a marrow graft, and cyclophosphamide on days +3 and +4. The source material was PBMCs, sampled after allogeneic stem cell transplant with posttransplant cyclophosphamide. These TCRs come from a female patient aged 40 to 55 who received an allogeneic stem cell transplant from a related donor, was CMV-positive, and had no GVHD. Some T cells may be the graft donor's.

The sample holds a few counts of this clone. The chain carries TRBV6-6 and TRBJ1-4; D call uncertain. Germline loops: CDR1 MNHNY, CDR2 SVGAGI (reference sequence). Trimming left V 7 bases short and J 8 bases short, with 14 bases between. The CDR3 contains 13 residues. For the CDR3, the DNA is TGTGCCAGCAAAGACCTTCGGCGGGAAAAACTGTTTTTT. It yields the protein CASKDLRREKLFF.

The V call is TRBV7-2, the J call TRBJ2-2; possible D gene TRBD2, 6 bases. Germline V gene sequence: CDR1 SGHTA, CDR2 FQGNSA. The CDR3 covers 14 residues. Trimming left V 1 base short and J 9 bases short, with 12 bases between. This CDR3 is CASSLVASDRELFF. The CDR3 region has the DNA TGTGCCAGCAGCTTAGTCGCTAGCGATAGGGAGCTGTTTTTT.

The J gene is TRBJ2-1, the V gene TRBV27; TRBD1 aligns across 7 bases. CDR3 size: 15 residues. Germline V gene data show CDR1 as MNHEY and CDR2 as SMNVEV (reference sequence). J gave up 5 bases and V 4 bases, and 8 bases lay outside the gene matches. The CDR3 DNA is TGTGCCAGCAGTTCCCACAGGGGTCTCCACAATGAGCAGTTCTTC. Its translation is CASSSHRGLHNEQFF.

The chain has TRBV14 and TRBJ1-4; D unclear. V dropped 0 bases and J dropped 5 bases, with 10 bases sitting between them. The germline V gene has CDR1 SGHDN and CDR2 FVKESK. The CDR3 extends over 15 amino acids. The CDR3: CASSQDTAPNEKLFF. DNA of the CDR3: TGTGCCAGCAGCCAAGATACTGCCCCGAATGAAAAACTGTTTTTT.

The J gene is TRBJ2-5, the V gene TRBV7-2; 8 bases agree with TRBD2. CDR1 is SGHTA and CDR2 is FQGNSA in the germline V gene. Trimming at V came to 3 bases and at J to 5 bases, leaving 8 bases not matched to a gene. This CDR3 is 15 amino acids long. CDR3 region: CASSFQAGEVETQYF. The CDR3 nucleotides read TGTGCCAGCAGCTTTCAAGCGGGAGAAGTCGAGACCCAGTACTTC.

CDR3 DNA: TGTGCCAGTTCCTCCGCCGCAGGGGTTCTAAATTCACCCCTCCACTTT. As protein: CASSSAAGVLNSPLHF. The chain employs TRBV25-1 and TRBJ1-6; D might be TRBD1 (6 bases). CDR1 and CDR2 from the germline V gene are MGHDK and SYGVNS. This CDR3 is built from 16 residues. V gave up 9 bases and J gave up 7 bases, with 22 bases separating them.

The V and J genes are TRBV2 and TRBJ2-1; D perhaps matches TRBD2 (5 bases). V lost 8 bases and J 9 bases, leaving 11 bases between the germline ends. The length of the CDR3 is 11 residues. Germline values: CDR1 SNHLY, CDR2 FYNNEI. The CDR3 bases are TGTGCCAGCTCCGGGAATAGTGAGCAGTTCTTC. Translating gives CASSGNSEQFF.

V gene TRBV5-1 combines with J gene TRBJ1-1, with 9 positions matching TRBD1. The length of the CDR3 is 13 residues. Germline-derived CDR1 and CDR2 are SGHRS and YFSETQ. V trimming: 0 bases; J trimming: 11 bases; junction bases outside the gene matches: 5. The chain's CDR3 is CASSLVTGGSAFF. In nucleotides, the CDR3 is TGCGCCAGCAGCTTGGTGACAGGGGGATCGGCTTTCTTT.

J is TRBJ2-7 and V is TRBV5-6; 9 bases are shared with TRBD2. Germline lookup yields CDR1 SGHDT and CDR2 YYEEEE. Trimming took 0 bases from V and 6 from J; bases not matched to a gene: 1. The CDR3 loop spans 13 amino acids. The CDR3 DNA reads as TGTGCCAGCAGCTTGGGAGCGGGGGGCGAGCAGTACTTC. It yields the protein CASSLGAGGEQYF.

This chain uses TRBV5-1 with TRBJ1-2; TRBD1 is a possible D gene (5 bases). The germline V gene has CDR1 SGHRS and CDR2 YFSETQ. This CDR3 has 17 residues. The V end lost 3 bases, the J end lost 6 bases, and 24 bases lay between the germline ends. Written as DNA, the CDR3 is TGCGCCAGCAGCTCTGGGGCGGATGGGATATCTTTCAATGGCTACACCTTC. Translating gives CASSSGADGISFNGYTF.

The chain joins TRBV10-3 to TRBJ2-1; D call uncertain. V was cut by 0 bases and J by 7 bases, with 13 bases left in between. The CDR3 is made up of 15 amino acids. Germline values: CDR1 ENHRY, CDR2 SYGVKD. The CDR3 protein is CAISESRSRMNEQFF. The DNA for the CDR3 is TGTGCCATCAGTGAGTCGAGGTCTCGTATGAATGAGCAGTTCTTC.

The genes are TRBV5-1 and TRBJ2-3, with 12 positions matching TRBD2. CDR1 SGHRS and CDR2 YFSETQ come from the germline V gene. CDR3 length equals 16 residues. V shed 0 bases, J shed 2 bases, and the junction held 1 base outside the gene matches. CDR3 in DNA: TGCGCCAGCAGCTTGGGGACTAGCGGGAACACAGATACGCAGTATTTT. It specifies CASSLGTSGNTDTQYF.

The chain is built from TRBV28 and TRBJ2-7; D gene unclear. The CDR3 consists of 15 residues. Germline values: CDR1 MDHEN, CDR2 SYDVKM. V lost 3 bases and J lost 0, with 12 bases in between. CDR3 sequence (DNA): TGTGCCAGCAGTTTTGACACTCTCAGCTCCTACGAGCAGTACTTC. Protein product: CASSFDTLSSYEQYF.

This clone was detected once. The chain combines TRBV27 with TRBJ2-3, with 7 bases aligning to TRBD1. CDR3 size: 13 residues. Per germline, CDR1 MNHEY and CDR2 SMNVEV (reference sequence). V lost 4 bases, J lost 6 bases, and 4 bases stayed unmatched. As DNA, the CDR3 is TGTGCCAGCAGTTATTCACAGGGGGATACGCAGTATTTT. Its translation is CASSYSQGDTQYF.

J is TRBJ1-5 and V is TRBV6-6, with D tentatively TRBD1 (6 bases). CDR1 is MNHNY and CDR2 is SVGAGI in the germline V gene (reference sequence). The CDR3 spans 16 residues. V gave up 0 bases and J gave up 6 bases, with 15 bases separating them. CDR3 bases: TGTGCCAGCAGTTACTCCCCTCCCCAGGGGAGTCAGCCCCAGCATTTT. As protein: CASSYSPPQGSQPQHF.

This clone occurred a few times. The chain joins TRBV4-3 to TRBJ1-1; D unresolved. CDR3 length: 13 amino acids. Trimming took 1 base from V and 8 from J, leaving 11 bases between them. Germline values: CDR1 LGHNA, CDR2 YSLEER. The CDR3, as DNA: TGCGCCAGCAGCCAAGGATTGACATACGAAGCTTTCTTT. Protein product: CASSQGLTYEAFF.

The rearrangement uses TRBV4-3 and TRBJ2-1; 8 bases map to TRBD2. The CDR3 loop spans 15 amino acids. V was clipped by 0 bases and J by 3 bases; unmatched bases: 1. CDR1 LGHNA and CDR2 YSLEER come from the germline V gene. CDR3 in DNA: TGCGCCAGCAGCCAAGAGGGGACTAGCTACAATGAGCAGTTCTTC. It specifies CASSQEGTSYNEQFF.

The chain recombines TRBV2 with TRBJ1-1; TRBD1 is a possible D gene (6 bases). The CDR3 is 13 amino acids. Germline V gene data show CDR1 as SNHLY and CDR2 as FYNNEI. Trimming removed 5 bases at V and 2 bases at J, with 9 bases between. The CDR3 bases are TGTGCCAGCAGTTCACAGGGAAACACTGAAGCTTTCTTT. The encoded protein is CASSSQGNTEAFF.

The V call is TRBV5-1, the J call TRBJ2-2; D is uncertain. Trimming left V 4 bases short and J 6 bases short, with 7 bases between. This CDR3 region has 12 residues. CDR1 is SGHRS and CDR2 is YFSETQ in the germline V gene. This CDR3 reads CASSPPPGELFF. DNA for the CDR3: TGCGCCAGCAGCCCCCCTCCCGGGGAGCTGTTTTTT.

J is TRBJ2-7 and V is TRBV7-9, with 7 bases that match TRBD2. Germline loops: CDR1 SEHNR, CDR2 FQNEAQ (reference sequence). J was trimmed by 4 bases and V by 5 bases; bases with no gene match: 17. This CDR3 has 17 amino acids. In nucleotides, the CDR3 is TGTGCCAGCAGCCCTCCAATGTGGAGGGAGGGCCCATACGAGCAGTACTTC. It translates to CASSPPMWREGPYEQYF.

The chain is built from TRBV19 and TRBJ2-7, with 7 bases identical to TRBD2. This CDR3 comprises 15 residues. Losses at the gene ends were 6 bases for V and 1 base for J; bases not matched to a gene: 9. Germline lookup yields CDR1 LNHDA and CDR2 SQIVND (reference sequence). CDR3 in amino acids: CASRHAGAQSYEQYF. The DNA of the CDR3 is TGTGCCAGTAGACACGCGGGAGCCCAGTCCTACGAGCAGTACTTC.

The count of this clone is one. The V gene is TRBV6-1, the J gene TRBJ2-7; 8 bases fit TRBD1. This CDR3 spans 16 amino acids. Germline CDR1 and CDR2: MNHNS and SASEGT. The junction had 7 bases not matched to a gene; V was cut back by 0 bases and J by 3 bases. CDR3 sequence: CASSEARQGASYEQYF. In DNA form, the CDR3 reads TGTGCCAGCAGTGAAGCGCGGCAGGGGGCTAGCTACGAGCAGTACTTC.

Written as DNA, the CDR3 is TGTGCCAGCAGTCTCGCAGGACAGATGAACACTGAAGCTTTCTTT. Protein sequence: CASSLAGQMNTEAFF. The chain combines TRBV6-5 with TRBJ1-1, with D possibly TRBD1 on 6 matching bases. CDR3 length: 15 amino acids. CDR1 and CDR2 (germline): MNHEY, SVGAGI. With 5 bases removed from V and 0 bases from J, the gap between germline ends came to 13 bases.

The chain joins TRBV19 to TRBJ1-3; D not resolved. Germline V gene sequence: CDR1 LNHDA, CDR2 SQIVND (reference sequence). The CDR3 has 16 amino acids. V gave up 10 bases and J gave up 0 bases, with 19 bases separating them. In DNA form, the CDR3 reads TGTGCCACCTGCGAGTACTCCCTAATCTCTGGAAACACCATATATTTT. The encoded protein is CATCEYSLISGNTIYF.

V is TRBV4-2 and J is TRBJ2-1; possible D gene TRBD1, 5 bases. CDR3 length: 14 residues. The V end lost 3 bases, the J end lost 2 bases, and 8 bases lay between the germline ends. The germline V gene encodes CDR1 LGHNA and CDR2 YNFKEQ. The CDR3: CASSHRTTYNEQFF. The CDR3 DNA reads TGTGCCAGCAGCCATCGGACAACCTACAATGAGCAGTTCTTC.

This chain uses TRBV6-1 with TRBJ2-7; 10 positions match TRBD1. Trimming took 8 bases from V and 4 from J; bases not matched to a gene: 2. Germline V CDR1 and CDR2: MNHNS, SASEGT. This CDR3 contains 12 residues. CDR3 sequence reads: CASLDRGYEQYF. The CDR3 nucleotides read TGTGCCAGCCTGGACAGGGGGTACGAGCAGTACTTC.

CDR3 sequence: CASSLRTAYGYTF. Written as DNA, the CDR3 is TGTGCCAGCAGTTTAAGGACAGCCTATGGCTACACCTTC. The chain recombines TRBV28 with TRBJ1-2; weak D call: TRBD1 (6 bases). Trimming cost V 2 bases and J 4 bases, with 8 bases left between them. Germline V gene data show CDR1 as MDHEN and CDR2 as SYDVKM. CDR3 length: 13 residues.

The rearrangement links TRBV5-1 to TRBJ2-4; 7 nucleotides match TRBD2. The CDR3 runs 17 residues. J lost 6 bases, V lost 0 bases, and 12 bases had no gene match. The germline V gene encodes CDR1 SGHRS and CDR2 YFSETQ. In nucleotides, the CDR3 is TGCGCCAGCAGCTTGGAGGTCATGGGGAGGGCAGGAAACATTCAGTACTTC. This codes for CASSLEVMGRAGNIQYF.

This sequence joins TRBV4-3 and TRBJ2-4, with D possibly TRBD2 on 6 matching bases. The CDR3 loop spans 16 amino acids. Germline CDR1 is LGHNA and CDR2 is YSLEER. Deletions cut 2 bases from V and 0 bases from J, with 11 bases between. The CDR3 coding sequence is TGCGCCAGCAGCCAACGGCGGGGCCTAGCCAAAAACATTCAGTACTTC. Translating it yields CASSQRRGLAKNIQYF.